The 31 T cell receptor beta chains reported below all come from one sample, sequenced in a study of blood T cell repertoires in COVID-19. The assay was immunoSEQ multiplex PCR, and TCRdb's table has in-frame clones only and misses some. The repertoire consists of about 110,000 clones, with 88% occurring once and the leading ten covering over 2%. Sequenced input: peripheral blood. These receptors were collected from a human donor in a cohort sampled during active COVID-19.

The chain links TRBV4-1 to TRBJ1-5; no firm D call. The CDR3 is 15 residues long. Trimming shortened V by 1 base and J by 0 bases, and 7 bases separated the two germline ends. Germline V CDR1 and CDR2: MGHRA, YSYEKL. The DNA for the CDR3 is TGCGCCAGCAGCCAAGGGGAGTATAGCAATCAGCCCCAGCATTTT. Its protein product is CASSQGEYSNQPQHF.

This clone appeared a single time. This chain connects TRBV5-1 to TRBJ1-1; 8 nucleotides line up with TRBD1. CDR1 and CDR2 from the germline V gene are SGHRS and YFSETQ. With 4 bases clipped from V and 6 bases from J, the junction kept 17 bases outside the gene matches. The CDR3 is 17 amino acids. The CDR3 sequence is CASSTQGQGFSDAEAFF. CDR3 nucleotides: TGCGCCAGCAGCACCCAAGGACAGGGCTTCAGCGACGCTGAAGCTTTCTTT.

V usage is TRBV7-2 and J usage is TRBJ2-3, with D unclear. V gave up 1 base and J gave up 0 bases, with 8 bases separating them. Germline V gene sequence: CDR1 SGHTA, CDR2 FQGNSA. CDR3 length: 15 amino acids. The CDR3 region is CASSLVQLSTDTQYF. Here the CDR3 DNA reads TGTGCCAGCAGCTTAGTCCAACTTAGCACAGATACGCAGTATTTT. The whole variable domain, remainder taken from reference TRBV7-2 and TRBJ2-3, is GAGVSQSPSNKVTEKGKDVELRCDPISGHTALYWYRQSLGQGLEFLIYFQGNSAPDKSGLPSDRFSAERTGGSVSTLTIQRTQQEDSAVYLCASSLVQLSTDTQYFGPGTRLTVL.

This chain links TRBV5-4 with TRBJ2-1; 10 bases agree with TRBD1. V was pared by 4 bases and J by 6 bases, with 4 bases of the junction left unmatched. From germline, CDR1 is SGHNT and CDR2 YYREEE (reference sequence). The CDR3 is 14 amino acids. The CDR3 protein is CASSTDRGRNEQFF. CDR3 DNA: TGTGCCAGCAGCACTGACAGGGGGCGCAATGAGCAGTTCTTC.

Only one count was recorded for this clone. This chain uses TRBV7-9 with TRBJ2-1; TRBD2 matches 13 bases. The CDR3 runs to 18 residues. In germline, CDR1 is SEHNR, CDR2 FQNEAQ (reference sequence). Trimming cost V 4 bases and J 0 bases; bases outside gene matches: 6. The CDR3, as DNA: TGTGCCAGCAGCTCTACTAGCGGGAGGGAAAGCTCCTACAATGAGCAGTTCTTC. This translates into CASSSTSGRESSYNEQFF.

The chain carries TRBV12-3 or TRBV12-4 and TRBJ1-1, with D unclear. Trimming stripped 8 bases from V and 1 base from J, with 11 bases between. The CDR3 length is 13 residues. CDR3 nucleotides: TGTGCCAGCTTTGAGCAGCGGAACACTGAAGCTTTCTTT. Translating it yields CASFEQRNTEAFF.

The CDR3 loop is CASRKAGGPLNYEQYF. The CDR3 region has the DNA TGTGCCAGCAGGAAGGCGGGAGGGCCCTTAAACTACGAGCAGTACTTC. The chain couples TRBV6-6 to TRBJ2-7; 9 nucleotides align to TRBD2. The CDR3 loop spans 16 amino acids. Germline V gives CDR1 MNHNY, CDR2 SVGAGI (reference sequence). Trimming took 6 bases from V and 3 from J; bases not matched to a gene: 12.

This clone was detected only once. V gene TRBV2 combines with J gene TRBJ2-3; weak D call: TRBD2 (6 bases). In germline, CDR1 is SNHLY, CDR2 FYNNEI. This CDR3 contains 15 residues. The V end lost 5 bases, the J end lost 2 bases, and 14 bases lay between the germline ends. CDR3 protein: CASSRGRDPTDTQYF. CDR3 DNA sequence: TGTGCCAGCAGTCGTGGGCGGGACCCCACAGATACGCAGTATTTT. Complete variable domain (other parts from reference TRBV2 and TRBJ2-3): EPEVTQTPSHQVTQMGQEVILRCVPISNHLYFYWYRQILGQKVEFLVSFYNNEISEKSEIFDDQFSVERPDGSNFTLKIRSTKLEDSAMYFCASSRGRDPTDTQYFGPGTRLTVL.

CDR3 coding DNA: TGTGCCACCTCTAAGGGGCCGCCAAGCACAGATACGCAGTATTTT. It yields the protein CATSKGPPSTDTQYF. The rearrangement links TRBV2 to TRBJ2-3; D might be TRBD1 (5 bases). The CDR3 runs to 15 residues. Per the germline V gene, CDR1 is SNHLY and CDR2 is FYNNEI. V lost 10 bases to trimming and J lost 0 bases, with 17 bases between them. Full variable domain (missing parts from reference TRBV2 and TRBJ2-3): EPEVTQTPSHQVTQMGQEVILRCVPISNHLYFYWYRQILGQKVEFLVSFYNNEISEKSEIFDDQFSVERPDGSNFTLKIRSTKLEDSAMYFCATSKGPPSTDTQYFGPGTRLTVL.

The chain is built from TRBV5-1 and TRBJ2-5; D possibly corresponds to TRBD2 (5 bases). Trimming stripped 4 bases from V and 1 base from J, with 14 bases between. The CDR3 has 15 residues. Germline CDR1 reads SGHRS; CDR2 reads YFSETQ. Here the CDR3 DNA reads TGCGCCAGCAGCCTCGGAGGCGGAGGCCAAGAGACCCAGTACTTC. It codes for CASSLGGGGQETQYF.

CDR3 nucleotides: TGTGCCAGCGAGCGAGGGGGCTCTGGGGCCAACGTCCTGACTTTC. Protein sequence: CASERGGSGANVLTF. The J gene is TRBJ2-6, the V gene TRBV28; D possibly corresponds to TRBD1 (6 bases). The CDR3 loop spans 15 amino acids. With 8 bases removed from V and 0 bases from J, the gap between germline ends came to 11 bases. The germline CDR1 and CDR2 sequences are MDHEN and SYDVKM.

This clone was seen a single time. V and J are TRBV27 and TRBJ1-2; a possible D gene is TRBD1 (6 bases). Between the trimmed V and J ends, which lost 6 bases and 3 bases, there was a span of 14 bases. Germline V gives CDR1 MNHEY, CDR2 SMNVEV (reference sequence). The CDR3 spans 14 residues. The CDR3 DNA reads as TGTGCCAGCAGGGGCCCCGGGGGGCACTATGGCTACACCTTC. This translates into CASRGPGGHYGYTF.

V usage is TRBV28 and J usage is TRBJ2-3, with D perhaps TRBD1 (7 bases). Germline V CDR1 and CDR2: MDHEN, SYDVKM. The V and J ends lost 10 bases and 0 bases respectively, with 11 bases between them. The length of the CDR3 is 13 residues. The CDR3 reads CAIPGGSTDTQYF. CDR3 coding DNA: TGTGCCATCCCAGGGGGGAGCACAGATACGCAGTATTTT.

V is TRBV5-5 and J is TRBJ1-4, with 9 bases fitting TRBD1. Germline V CDR1 and CDR2: SGHKS, YYEKEE (reference sequence). J lost 5 bases, V lost 6 bases, and 17 bases had no gene match. CDR3 length: 18 residues. The CDR3 nucleotides read TGTGCCAGCAACCGTGGGACAGGGAGGGGAAGTGGGAATGAAAAACTGTTTTTT. Protein sequence: CASNRGTGRGSGNEKLFF.

The chain employs TRBV4-1 and TRBJ2-2, with TRBD1 matching 8 bases. CDR1 and CDR2 from the germline V gene are MGHRA and YSYEKL. The trim removed 1 base at V and 4 bases at J, leaving 8 bases unmatched. The CDR3 contains 17 residues. CDR3: CASSQGQGKGGTGELFF. The CDR3 DNA sequence: TGCGCCAGCAGCCAAGGACAGGGGAAGGGCGGCACCGGGGAGCTGTTTTTT.

V gene TRBV18 combines with J gene TRBJ1-1, with unresolved D. There are 12 residues in the CDR3. In germline, CDR1 is KGHSH, CDR2 LQKENI. Trimming took 3 bases from V and 4 from J, leaving 6 bases between them. In DNA, the CDR3 is TGTGCCAGCTCACCGACAAGCACTGAAGCTTTCTTT. It specifies CASSPTSTEAFF.

The rearrangement joins TRBV4-1 to TRBJ2-1, with 11 nucleotides matching TRBD2. The CDR3 consists of 17 residues. The J segment lost 3 bases and the V segment lost 1 base, leaving 5 bases of the junction unmatched. Germline V gene data show CDR1 as MGHRA and CDR2 as YSYEKL. CDR3: CASSQAGGLADYNEQFF. CDR3 DNA sequence: TGCGCCAGCAGCCAAGCCGGGGGACTAGCGGACTACAATGAGCAGTTCTTC.

The chain employs TRBV5-8 and TRBJ1-5; 9 bases line up with TRBD1. The CDR3 extends over 15 amino acids. The germline V gene has CDR1 SGHTS and CDR2 YDEGEE. The V and J ends lost 3 bases and 3 bases, in that order; junction bases with no gene match: 4. DNA of the CDR3: TGTGCCAGCAGCTCTGGACAGGGGAACAATCAGCCCCAGCATTTT. It encodes CASSSGQGNNQPQHF.

This clone has only one observation. This sequence joins TRBV19 and TRBJ2-2, with a tentative D call TRBD1 (6 bases). Trimming cost V 6 bases and J 2 bases, with 10 bases left between them. CDR1 and CDR2 from the germline V gene are LNHDA and SQIVND (reference sequence). The CDR3 runs to 14 residues. The CDR3 nucleotides read TGTGCCAGTAGAATACAGGGAAACACCGGGGAGCTGTTTTTT. Encoded protein: CASRIQGNTGELFF.

This rearrangement joins TRBV11-3 to TRBJ2-7; 8 positions agree with TRBD1. Losses at the gene ends were 5 bases for V and 3 bases for J; bases not matched to a gene: 9. There are 15 residues in the CDR3. The germline gives CDR1 SGHNT, CDR2 YENEEA. CDR3 loop: CASSITGQGNYEQYF. The CDR3 nucleotides are TGTGCCAGCAGCATTACCGGACAGGGAAACTACGAGCAGTACTTC.

V is TRBV5-5 and J is TRBJ2-7, with D hard to call. Trimming took off 0 bases at V and 0 bases at J, with 10 bases between the two ends. CDR3 size: 15 residues. The germline gives CDR1 SGHKS, CDR2 YYEKEE (reference sequence). Here the CDR3 DNA reads TGTGCCAGCAGCTTGGCGTCAGGAAGCTCCTACGAGCAGTACTTC. Its translation is CASSLASGSSYEQYF. The whole variable domain, filled in from reference TRBV5-5 and TRBJ2-7, reads DAGVTQSPTHLIKTRGQQVTLRCSPISGHKSVSWYQQVLGQGPQFIFQYYEKEERGRGNFPDRFSARQFPNYSSELNVNALLLGDSALYLCASSLASGSSYEQYFGPGTRLTVT.

J is TRBJ1-2 and V is TRBV23-1, with 7 bases fitting TRBD1. TRBV23-1 is marked as an open reading frame, function uncertain. This CDR3 contains 14 residues. Trimming at V came to 4 bases and at J to 7 bases, leaving 9 bases not matched to a gene. The CDR3 DNA sequence: TGCGCCAGCAGTCCCGGACAGGATGTTTGTGGCTACACCTTC. Its protein is CASSPGQDVCGYTF.

V gene TRBV28 combines with J gene TRBJ1-5; maybe TRBD1 (5 bases). There are 15 residues in the CDR3. Per germline, CDR1 MDHEN and CDR2 SYDVKM. V shed 1 base and J shed 6 bases, with 13 bases lying between them. The CDR3 spells CASSLSPGMAQPQHF. In DNA, the CDR3 is TGTGCCAGCAGTTTATCTCCAGGGATGGCTCAGCCCCAGCATTTT. The full variable domain, with the rest looked up from reference TRBV28 and TRBJ1-5, is DVKVTQSSRYLVKRTGEKVFLECVQDMDHENMFWYRQDPGLGLRLIYFSYDVKMKEKGDIPEGYSVSREKKERFSLILESASTNQTSMYLCASSLSPGMAQPQHFGDGTRLSIL.

This chain connects TRBV4-1 to TRBJ2-1; 7 bases match TRBD2. The CDR3 consists of 17 residues. Germline CDR1 reads MGHRA; CDR2 reads YSYEKL. Trimming took 0 bases from V and 8 from J; bases not matched to a gene: 13. In DNA, the CDR3 is TGCGCCAGCAGCCAAGATAGGGCGACTAGCTCTGTAGATGAGCAGTTCTTC. Residues: CASSQDRATSSVDEQFF.

This sequence joins TRBV2 and TRBJ1-6; D gene uncertain. Germline V CDR1 and CDR2: SNHLY, FYNNEI. Between the trimmed V and J ends, which lost 6 bases and 14 bases, there was a span of 23 bases. This CDR3 region has 15 residues. CDR3 protein: CASRTSRTDPVALHF. The CDR3, as DNA: TGTGCCAGCAGGACTAGCCGGACGGACCCCGTAGCCCTCCACTTT.

The V gene is TRBV5-1, the J gene TRBJ1-2; D not resolved. Germline values: CDR1 SGHRS, CDR2 YFSETQ. V dropped 0 bases and J dropped 4 bases, with 13 bases sitting between them. There are 15 residues in the CDR3. The CDR3 DNA is TGCGCCAGCAGCTTGGCCGGGGATCTTTTCTATGGCTACACCTTC. Translating it yields CASSLAGDLFYGYTF.

The chain links TRBV7-9 to TRBJ2-2, with 8 bases lining up with TRBD2. The ends lost 0 bases at V and 5 bases at J; junction bases unmatched: 8. Germline CDR1 and CDR2: SEHNR and FQNEAQ (reference sequence). CDR3 length: 17 amino acids. The CDR3 coding sequence is TGTGCCAGCAGCTTAGCAGGCACTAGCGGTGGGACCGGGGAGCTGTTTTTT. As protein: CASSLAGTSGGTGELFF.

The J gene is TRBJ2-1, the V gene TRBV27; 12 bases are shared with TRBD2. CDR1 is MNHEY, CDR2 SMNVEV, per germline (reference sequence). The V and J ends lost 6 bases and 1 base, in that order; junction bases with no gene match: 1. CDR3 length: 15 residues. In DNA form, the CDR3 reads TGTGCCAGCAGGACTAGCGGGAGTTCCTACAATGAGCAGTTCTTC. Translation: CASRTSGSSYNEQFF.

The CDR3 loop is CASSLVGQGITEAFF. The CDR3 nucleotides are TGTGCCAGCAGCTTAGTCGGACAGGGGATCACTGAAGCTTTCTTT. The J gene is TRBJ1-1, the V gene TRBV7-2, with 9 bases matching TRBD1. V shed 1 base, J shed 4 bases, and the junction held 4 bases outside the gene matches. The CDR3 sequence is 15 residues long. Germline V gene sequence: CDR1 SGHTA, CDR2 FQGNSA.

This sequence joins TRBV19 and TRBJ2-3, with 11 bases that match TRBD2. Losses at the gene ends were 5 bases for V and 4 bases for J; bases not matched to a gene: 5. Germline-derived CDR1 and CDR2 are LNHDA and SQIVND (reference sequence). CDR3 length: 15 residues. CDR3 loop: CASSLTSGSPDTQYF. CDR3 in DNA: TGTGCCAGTAGTTTAACTAGCGGGAGCCCAGATACGCAGTATTTT.

J is TRBJ2-3 and V is TRBV5-5; D call uncertain. The CDR3 is 12 residues long. Deletions cut 4 bases from V and 8 bases from J, with 11 bases between. Germline V gives CDR1 SGHKS, CDR2 YYEKEE (reference sequence). CDR3 amino acids: CASSPNGGTQYF. The DNA for the CDR3 is TGTGCCAGCAGCCCTAATGGCGGTACGCAGTATTTT.